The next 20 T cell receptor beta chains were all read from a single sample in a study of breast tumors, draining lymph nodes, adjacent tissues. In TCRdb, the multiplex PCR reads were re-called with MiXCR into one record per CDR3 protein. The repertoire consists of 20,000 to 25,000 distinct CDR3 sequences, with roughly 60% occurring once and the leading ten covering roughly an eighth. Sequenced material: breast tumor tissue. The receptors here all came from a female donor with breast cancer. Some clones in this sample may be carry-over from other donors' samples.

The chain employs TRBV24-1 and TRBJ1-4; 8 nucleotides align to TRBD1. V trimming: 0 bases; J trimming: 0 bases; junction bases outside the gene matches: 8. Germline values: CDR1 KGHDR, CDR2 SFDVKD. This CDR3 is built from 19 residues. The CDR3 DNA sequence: TGTGCCACCAGTGATTTGCCACAGGGGGTAGTTGCAACTAATGAAAAACTGTTTTTT. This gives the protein CATSDLPQGVVATNEKLFF.

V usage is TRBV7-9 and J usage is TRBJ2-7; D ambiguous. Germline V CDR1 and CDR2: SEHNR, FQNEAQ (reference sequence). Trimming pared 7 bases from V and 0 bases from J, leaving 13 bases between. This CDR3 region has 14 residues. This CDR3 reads CASTDSSGSYEQYF. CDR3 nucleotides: TGTGCCAGCACCGACTCCTCGGGCTCCTACGAGCAGTACTTC.

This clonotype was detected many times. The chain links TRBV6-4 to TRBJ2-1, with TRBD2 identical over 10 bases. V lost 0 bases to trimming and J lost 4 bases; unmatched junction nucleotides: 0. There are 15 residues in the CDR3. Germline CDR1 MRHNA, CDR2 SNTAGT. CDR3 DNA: TGTGCCAGCAGTGACTCAGCGGGGGGGTACAATGAGCAGTTCTTC. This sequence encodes CASSDSAGGYNEQFF.

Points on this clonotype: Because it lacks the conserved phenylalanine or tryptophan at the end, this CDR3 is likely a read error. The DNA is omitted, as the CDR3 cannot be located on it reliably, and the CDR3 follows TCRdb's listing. The chain's CDR3 is CASGIAGAHNERFL. This chain connects TRBV7-3 to TRBJ2-1; TRBD2 is the table's D call, not checked against the DNA. CDR1 SGHTA and CDR2 FQGTGA come from the germline V gene. The CDR3 totals 14 residues, both ends included.

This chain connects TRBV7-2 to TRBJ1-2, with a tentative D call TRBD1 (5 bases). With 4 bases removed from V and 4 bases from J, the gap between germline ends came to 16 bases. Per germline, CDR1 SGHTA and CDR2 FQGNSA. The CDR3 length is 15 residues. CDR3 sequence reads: CASSSRKGRSYGYTF. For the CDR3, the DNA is TGTGCCAGCAGCTCGAGAAAGGGACGGAGCTATGGCTACACCTTC.

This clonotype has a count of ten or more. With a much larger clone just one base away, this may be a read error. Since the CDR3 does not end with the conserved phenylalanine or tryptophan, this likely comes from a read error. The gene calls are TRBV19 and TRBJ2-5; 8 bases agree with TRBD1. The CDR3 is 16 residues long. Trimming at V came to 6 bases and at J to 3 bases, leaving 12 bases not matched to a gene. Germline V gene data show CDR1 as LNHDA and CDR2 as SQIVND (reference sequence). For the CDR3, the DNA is TGTGCCAGTAGGCCTAGACCCGGGACAGGAGAAGAGACCCAGTACTCC. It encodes CASRPRPGTGEETQYS.

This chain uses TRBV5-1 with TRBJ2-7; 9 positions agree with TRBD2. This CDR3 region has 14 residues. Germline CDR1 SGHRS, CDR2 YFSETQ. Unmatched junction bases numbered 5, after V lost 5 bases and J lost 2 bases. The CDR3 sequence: CASRVSGGTYEQYF. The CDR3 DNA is TGCGCCAGCAGGGTTAGCGGGGGAACCTACGAGCAGTACTTC.

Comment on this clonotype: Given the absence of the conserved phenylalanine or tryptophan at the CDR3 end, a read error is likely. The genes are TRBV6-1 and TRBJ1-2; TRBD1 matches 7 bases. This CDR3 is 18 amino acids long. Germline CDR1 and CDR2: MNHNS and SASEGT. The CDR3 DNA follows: TGTGCCAGCAGTCAAACGTGGACAGGAACTATGGACGGATATGGTTACACCCTC. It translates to CASSQTWTGTMDGYGYTL.

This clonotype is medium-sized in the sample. The CDR3 DNA reads as TGCGCCAGCAGCTTGGGGGCAGGGAGGAATCAGCCCCAGCATTTT. Its translation is CASSLGAGRNQPQHF. The V call is TRBV5-1, the J call TRBJ1-5, with D possibly TRBD1 on 5 matching bases. The CDR3 length is 15 residues. In germline, CDR1 is SGHRS, CDR2 YFSETQ. V lost 0 bases, J lost 4 bases, and 11 bases lay in between.

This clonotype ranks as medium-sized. The CDR3 DNA follows: TGTGCCAGCATTTGGGTCCAGGATAACTATGGCTACACCTTC. This sequence encodes CASIWVQDNYGYTF. The chain uses TRBV2 and TRBJ1-2; no reliable D call. Germline lookup yields CDR1 SNHLY and CDR2 FYNNEI. The CDR3 is 14 residues long. Trimming stripped 7 bases from V and 1 base from J, with 13 bases between.

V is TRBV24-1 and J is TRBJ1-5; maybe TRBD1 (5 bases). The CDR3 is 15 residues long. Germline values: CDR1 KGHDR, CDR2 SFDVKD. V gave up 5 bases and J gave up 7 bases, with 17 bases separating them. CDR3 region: CATSVPHGGRQPQHF. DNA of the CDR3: TGTGCCACCAGTGTACCCCATGGGGGTCGACAGCCCCAGCATTTT.

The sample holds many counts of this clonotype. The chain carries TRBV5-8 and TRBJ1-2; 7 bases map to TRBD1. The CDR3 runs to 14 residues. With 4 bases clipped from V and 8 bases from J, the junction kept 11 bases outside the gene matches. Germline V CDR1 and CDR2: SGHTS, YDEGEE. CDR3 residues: CASSHDRDGRGYTF. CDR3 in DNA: TGTGCCAGCAGCCACGACAGGGATGGTCGAGGCTACACCTTC.

The CDR3 sequence: CASRLPSNEQFF. The CDR3 bases are TGTGCCAGCAGGCTCCCATCCAATGAGCAGTTCTTC. This chain joins TRBV4-2 and TRBJ2-1; D is uncertain. CDR1 and CDR2 (germline): LGHNA, YNFKEQ. The CDR3 has 12 residues. Trimming cost V 6 bases and J 6 bases, with 9 bases left between them.

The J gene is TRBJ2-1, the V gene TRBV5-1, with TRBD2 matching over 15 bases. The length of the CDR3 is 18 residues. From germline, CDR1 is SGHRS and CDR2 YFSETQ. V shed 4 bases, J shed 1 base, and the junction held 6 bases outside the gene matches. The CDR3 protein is CASSQGTSGGMSYNEQFF. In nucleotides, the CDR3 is TGCGCCAGCAGCCAAGGGACTAGCGGGGGGATGTCCTACAATGAGCAGTTCTTC.

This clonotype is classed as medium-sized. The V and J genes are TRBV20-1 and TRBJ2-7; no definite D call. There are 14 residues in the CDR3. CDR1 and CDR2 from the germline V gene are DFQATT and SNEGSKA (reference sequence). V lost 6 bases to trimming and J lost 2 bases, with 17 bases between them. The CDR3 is CSAEYRDGAYEQYF. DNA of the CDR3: TGCAGTGCCGAATATCGTGACGGAGCCTACGAGCAGTACTTC.

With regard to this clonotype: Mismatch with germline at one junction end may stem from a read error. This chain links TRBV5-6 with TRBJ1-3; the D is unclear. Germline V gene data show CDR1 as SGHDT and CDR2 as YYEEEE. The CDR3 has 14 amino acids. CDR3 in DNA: TGTGCCAGCAGCTTGGACAGCACTGGAAACGCCATATATTTT. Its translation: CASSLDSTGNAIYF. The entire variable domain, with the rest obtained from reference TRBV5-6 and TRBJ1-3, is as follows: DAGVTQSPTHLIKTRGQQVTLRCSPKSGHDTVSWYQQALGQGPQFIFQYYEEEERQRGNFPDRFSGHQFPNYSSELNVNALLLGDSALYLCASSLDSTGNAIYFGEGSWLTVV.

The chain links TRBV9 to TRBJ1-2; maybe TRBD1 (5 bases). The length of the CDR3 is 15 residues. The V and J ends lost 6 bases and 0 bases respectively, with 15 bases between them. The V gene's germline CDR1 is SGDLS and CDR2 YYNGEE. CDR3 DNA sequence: TGTGCCAGCACTCCTGGGGGAGGGACTAACTATGGCTACACCTTC. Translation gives CASTPGGGTNYGYTF. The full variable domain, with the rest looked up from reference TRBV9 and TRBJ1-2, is DSGVTQTPKHLITATGQRVTLRCSPRSGDLSVYWYQQSLDQGLQFLIQYYNGEERAKGNILERFSAQQFPDLHSELNLSSLELGDSALYFCASTPGGGTNYGYTFGSGTRLTVV.

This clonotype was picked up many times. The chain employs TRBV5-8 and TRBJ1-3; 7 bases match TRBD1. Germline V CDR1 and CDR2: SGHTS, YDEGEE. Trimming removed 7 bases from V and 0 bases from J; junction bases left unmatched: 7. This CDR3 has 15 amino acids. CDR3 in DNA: TGTGCCAGCCCGGGACAGCGGAGCTCTGGAAACACCATATATTTT. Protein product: CASPGQRSSGNTIYF.

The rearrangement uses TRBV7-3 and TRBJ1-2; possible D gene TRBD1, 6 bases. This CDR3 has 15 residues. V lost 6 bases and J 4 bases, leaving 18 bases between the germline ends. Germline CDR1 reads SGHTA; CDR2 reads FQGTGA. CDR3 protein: CASRYGITGSYGYTF. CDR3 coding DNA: TGTGCCAGCAGATACGGTATTACAGGGAGCTATGGCTACACCTTC.

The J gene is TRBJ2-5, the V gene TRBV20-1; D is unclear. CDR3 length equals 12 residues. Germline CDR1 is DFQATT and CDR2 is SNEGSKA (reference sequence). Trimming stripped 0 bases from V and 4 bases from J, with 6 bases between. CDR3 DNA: TGCAGTGCTAGAGATGACACAGAGACCCAGTACTTC. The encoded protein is CSARDDTETQYF.